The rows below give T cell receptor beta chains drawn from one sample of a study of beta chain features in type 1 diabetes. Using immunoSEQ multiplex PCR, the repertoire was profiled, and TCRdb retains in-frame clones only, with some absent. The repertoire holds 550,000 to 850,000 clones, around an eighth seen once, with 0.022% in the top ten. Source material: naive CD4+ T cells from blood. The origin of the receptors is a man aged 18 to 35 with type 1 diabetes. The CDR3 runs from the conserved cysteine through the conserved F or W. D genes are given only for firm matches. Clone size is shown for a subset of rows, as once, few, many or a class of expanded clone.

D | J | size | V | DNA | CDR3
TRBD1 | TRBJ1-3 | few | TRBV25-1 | TGTGCCAGCAGAGGGGGGGGGACAGGGTCTGGAAACACCATATATTTT | CASRGGGTGSGNTIYF
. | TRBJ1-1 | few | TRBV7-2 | TGTGCCAGCAGCTTAGCGCTTCTGAACACTGAAGCTTTCTTT | CASSLALLNTEAFF
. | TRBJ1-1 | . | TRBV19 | TGTGCCAGTACCCCGGGCTCAAGCGGCACTGAAGCTTTCTTT | CASTPGSSGTEAFF
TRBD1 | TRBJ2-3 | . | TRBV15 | TGTGCCACCAGCAGGGGACAGGGCACAGATACGCAGTATTTT | CATSRGQGTDTQYF
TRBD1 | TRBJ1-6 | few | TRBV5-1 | TGCGCCAGCAGCTTTGGGACAGACGGCCTAGATTCACCCCTCCACTTT | CASSFGTDGLDSPLHF
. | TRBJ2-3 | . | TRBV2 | TGTGCCAGCAGAGACCCCGGGACTCAATTCACAGATACGCAGTATTTT | CASRDPGTQFTDTQYF
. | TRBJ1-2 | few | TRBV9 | TGTGCCAGCAGCGTGGGGCCAAGCGAGGGCTACACCTTC | CASSVGPSEGYTF
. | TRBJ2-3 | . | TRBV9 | TGTGCCAGCAGCCCCATATCAGGTTCAGATACGCAGTATTTT | CASSPISGSDTQYF
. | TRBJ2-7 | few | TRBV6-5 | TGTGCCAGCAGTTATTCGAAGGACCACCCCTCCTACGAGCAGTACTTC | CASSYSKDHPSYEQYF
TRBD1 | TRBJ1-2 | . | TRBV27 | TGTGCCAGCAGTTCCCGGACAGGTGGCTACACCTTC | CASSSRTGGYTF
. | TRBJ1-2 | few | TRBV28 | TGTGCCAGCAGTACTGGGCCTTCCTGGGGCTATGGCTACACCTTC | CASSTGPSWGYGYTF
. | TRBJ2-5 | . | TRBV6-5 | TGTGCCAGCAGTTACGATTATTGGACTGTCCAAGAGACCCAGTACTTC | CASSYDYWTVQETQYF
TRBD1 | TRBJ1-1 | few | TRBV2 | TGTGCCAGCAGCGGACAGGGAGGGACTGAAGCTTTCTTT | CASSGQGGTEAFF
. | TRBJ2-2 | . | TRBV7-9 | TGTGCCAGCAGCTTACCCCCGAACACCGGGGAGCTGTTTTTT | CASSLPPNTGELFF
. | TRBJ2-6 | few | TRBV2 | TGTGCCAGCCTCCAGGGTCCTGGGGCCAACGTCCTGACTTTC | CASLQGPGANVLTF
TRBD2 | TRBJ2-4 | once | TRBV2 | TGTGCCAGCAGGACTAGCGGGTTAGCTTTAAACATTCAGTACTTC | CASRTSGLALNIQYF
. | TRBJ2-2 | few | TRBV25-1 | TGTGCCAGCGTCCCGACCGGGACAGGGGAGCTGTTTTTT | CASVPTGTGELFF
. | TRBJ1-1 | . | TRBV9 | TGTGCCAGCAGCGGGCCTACATCGTCGCGTGGCACTTTCTTT | CASSGPTSSRGTFF
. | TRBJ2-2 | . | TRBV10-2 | TGCGCCAGCAGTGAGTCCCCACTAGGCGGCGGGGAGCTGTTTTTT | CASSESPLGGGELFF
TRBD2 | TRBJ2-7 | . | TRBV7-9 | TGTGCCAGCAGCCCCGAGGGACTAGCGGGGAACGAGCAGTACTTC | CASSPEGLAGNEQYF